The sequence of this T cell receptor (beta chain) was determined in a study of blood T cell repertoires in COVID-19. Study-wide background: Sites across the United States, Italy and Spain contributed samples from acute and convalescent COVID-19.

V was pared by 6 bases and J by 7 bases, with 7 bases of the junction left unmatched. The CDR3 is made up of 14 amino acids. Germline V gene data show CDR1 as KGHSH and CDR2 as LQKENI. TCRdb keeps only in-frame clones here, not all; method: immunoSEQ multiplex PCR. The profile shows around 150,000 clones, around 90% of them singletons. The chain employs TRBV18 and TRBJ1-1; 11 nucleotides align to TRBD1. The receptor comes from a man aged 18 to 30 with acute or convalescent COVID-19. The sample was peripheral blood. This chain's CDR3 is CASSHGQGASEAFF. Written as DNA, the CDR3 is TGTGCCAGCTCCCACGGACAGGGGGCTAGTGAAGCTTTCTTT.